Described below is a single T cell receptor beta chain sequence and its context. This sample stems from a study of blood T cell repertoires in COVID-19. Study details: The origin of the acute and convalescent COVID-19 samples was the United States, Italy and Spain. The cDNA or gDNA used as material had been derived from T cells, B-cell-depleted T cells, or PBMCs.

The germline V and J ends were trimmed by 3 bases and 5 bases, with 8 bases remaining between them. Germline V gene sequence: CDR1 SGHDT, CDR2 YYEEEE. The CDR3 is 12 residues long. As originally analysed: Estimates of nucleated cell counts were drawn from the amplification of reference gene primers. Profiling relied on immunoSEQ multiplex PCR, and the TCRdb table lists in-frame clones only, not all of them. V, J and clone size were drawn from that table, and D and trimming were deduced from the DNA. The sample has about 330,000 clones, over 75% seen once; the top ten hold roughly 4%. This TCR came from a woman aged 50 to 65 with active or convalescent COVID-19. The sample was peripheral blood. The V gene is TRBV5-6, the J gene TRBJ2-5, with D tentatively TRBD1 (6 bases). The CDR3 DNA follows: TGTGCCAGCAGCTACAGGGTTGAGACCCAGTACTTC. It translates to CASSYRVETQYF.